This T cell receptor beta chain is from a study of shared clonotypes between healthy human individuals. Overall study findings and caveats: Some naive CD4 clonotypes, approximately 4.5%, turned up in common across a handful of donors. The represented genetic and exposure-history diversity was limited by the small number of donors.

In germline, CDR1 is SGHTA, CDR2 FQGNSA. V dropped 1 base and J dropped 1 base, with 6 bases sitting between them. The CDR3 consists of 14 residues. Produced via immunoSEQ multiplex PCR; TCRdb's table is partial and in-frame only. The data hold hundreds of thousands of clones, with about 96% observed a single time. Nashville, Tennessee was home to all donors, who were Caucasian adults. The investigators split CD4+ cells into a CD45RA+ naive subset and a CD45RA-negative memory subset. This clone showed up just once. Antigen unknown. The receptor's source is a young woman in good health. The V and J genes are TRBV7-2 and TRBJ2-3, with D unclear. What was sequenced was naive CD4+ T cells sorted from blood. Stated subset: CD45RA+ positively selected. In DNA, the CDR3 is TGTGCCAGCAGCTTAGTTACGGGCACAGATACGCAGTATTTT. This gives the protein CASSLVTGTDTQYF.